The 30 T cell receptor beta chains in this list originate from one sample, sequenced in a study of T cells after posttransplantation cyclophosphamide (dated by TCRdb to 2016 to 2017). Library prep was done by the immunoSEQ multiplex PCR assay. TCRdb took this table from immuneACCESS and kept in-frame rearrangements with V and J called. Such tables lack part of the clones; where checked against another copy, unresolved V genes explain under half of the gap, and the rest is unexplained. The data for this sample show some 40,000 clones, each detected more than once. The ten biggest clones cover approximately 4.9% of the sample. The sequencing input was PBMCs. These receptor sequences come from a woman aged 45-59 years in good health and a related stem cell transplant donor.

Many counts were recorded for this clone. The chain joins TRBV27 to TRBJ2-2; tentatively, D is TRBD2 (5 bases). Germline V gene data show CDR1 as MNHEY and CDR2 as SMNVEV (reference sequence). CDR3 length: 13 amino acids. Trimming removed 3 bases at V and 4 bases at J, with 6 bases between. This CDR3 reads CASSFGLTGELFF. The CDR3 DNA follows: TGTGCCAGCAGTTTCGGACTCACCGGGGAGCTGTTTTTT.

This clone was detected ten times or more. The chain joins TRBV4-3 to TRBJ2-1, with 11 bases matching TRBD2. CDR1 and CDR2 (germline): LGHNA, YSLEER. CDR3 length equals 17 residues. V gave up 0 bases and J gave up 6 bases; unmatched junction bases: 7. The CDR3 DNA reads as TGCGCCAGCAGCCAAGATTTTCTAGCGGGGGGAATCAATGAGCAGTTCTTC. The encoded protein is CASSQDFLAGGINEQFF.

This clone has a count of ten or more. V and J are TRBV28 and TRBJ2-3; possible D gene TRBD1, 6 bases. The germline gives CDR1 MDHEN, CDR2 SYDVKM. Trimming removed 6 bases at V and 5 bases at J, with 18 bases between. The CDR3 covers 15 residues. The CDR3 here is CASRNRGSLRDTQYF. In nucleotides, the CDR3 is TGTGCCAGCAGAAATAGGGGGAGTCTCAGAGATACGCAGTATTTT.

This clone was observed at least ten times. The gene calls are TRBV6-5 and TRBJ1-5; D is unclear. Trimming pared 6 bases from V and 0 bases from J, leaving 12 bases between. The CDR3 spans 15 residues. The V gene's germline CDR1 is MNHEY and CDR2 SVGAGI. The CDR3 region has the DNA TGTGCCAGCAGCCGAATGACAAATAGCAATCAGCCCCAGCATTTT. It yields the protein CASSRMTNSNQPQHF.

The CDR3 protein is CASSRADRENSPLHF. The CDR3 DNA reads as TGTGCCAGCAGTCGCGCGGACAGGGAAAATTCACCCCTCCACTTT. The gene calls are TRBV27 and TRBJ1-6, with 8 bases matching TRBD1. V lost 5 bases, J lost 7 bases, and 7 bases stayed unmatched. The CDR3 has 15 residues. The germline V gene has CDR1 MNHEY and CDR2 SMNVEV (reference sequence).

This clone was detected ten times or more. The V gene is TRBV19, the J gene TRBJ1-6; D may be TRBD1 (6 bases). The V end was cut by 7 bases, the J end by 0 bases, with 13 bases between. The CDR3 runs 16 residues. Germline-derived CDR1 and CDR2 are LNHDA and SQIVND (reference sequence). As DNA, the CDR3 is TGTGCCAGTACCTACTCGGACAGCTCCTATAATTCACCCCTCCACTTT. It translates to CASTYSDSSYNSPLHF.

In its sample, this clone was seen many times. This chain joins TRBV27 and TRBJ2-2; no firm D call. The CDR3 sequence is 15 residues long. Trimming shortened V by 6 bases and J by 2 bases, and 13 bases separated the two germline ends. Per germline, CDR1 MNHEY and CDR2 SMNVEV (reference sequence). CDR3 bases: TGTGCCAGCAGCCATTTAAACCTAAACACCGGGGAGCTGTTTTTT. Its protein product is CASSHLNLNTGELFF.

The chain has TRBV5-4 and TRBJ1-2; D is undetermined. Germline V gene data show CDR1 as SGHNT and CDR2 as YYREEE (reference sequence). CDR3 length: 16 amino acids. V was shortened by 4 bases and J by 1 base, with 17 bases between the two germline ends. The chain's CDR3 is CASSPIPGRYNYGYTF. The CDR3 DNA follows: TGTGCCAGCAGCCCAATTCCGGGTCGTTATAACTATGGCTACACCTTC.

This clone was recorded at least ten times. This chain connects TRBV13 to TRBJ1-6, with TRBD1 identical over 7 bases. The CDR3 spans 14 residues. V was clipped by 4 bases and J by 7 bases; unmatched bases: 4. Germline V gene sequence: CDR1 PRHDT, CDR2 FYEKMQ (reference sequence). The CDR3, as DNA: TGTGCCAGCAGCTCGATAGGGGGCAATTCACCCCTCCACTTT. This translates into CASSSIGGNSPLHF.

This clone was seen at least ten times. The sample has other DNA sequences that encode this CDR3 too. The chain joins TRBV28 to TRBJ2-7, with D possibly matching TRBD1 (7 bases). V dropped 2 bases and J dropped 4 bases, with 15 bases sitting between them. The CDR3 runs 15 residues. Germline V gives CDR1 MDHEN, CDR2 SYDVKM. The CDR3 is CASSLAAGGSYEQYF. The CDR3 DNA follows: TGTGCCAGCAGTTTAGCGGCAGGGGGGTCATACGAGCAGTACTTC.

Many counts were recorded for this clone. This chain links TRBV7-9 with TRBJ1-1; 11 bases line up with TRBD1. Germline lookup yields CDR1 SEHNR and CDR2 FQNEAQ (reference sequence). The ends lost 1 base at V and 3 bases at J; junction bases unmatched: 4. CDR3 length: 16 amino acids. The CDR3 here is CASSLGTGGWDTEAFF. The DNA for the CDR3 is TGTGCCAGCAGCTTAGGGACAGGGGGCTGGGACACTGAAGCTTTCTTT.

Ten or more counts support this clone. CDR3 coding DNA: TGTGCCAGCGGGACAGGCAATCAGCCCCAGCATTTT. Protein: CASGTGNQPQHF. The chain recombines TRBV2 with TRBJ1-5; 7 bases line up with TRBD1. J gave up 2 bases and V 8 bases, and 0 bases lay outside the gene matches. CDR3 length: 12 amino acids. CDR1 is SNHLY and CDR2 is FYNNEI in the germline V gene. The variable domain in full, completed from reference TRBV2 and TRBJ1-5, reads EPEVTQTPSHQVTQMGQEVILRCVPISNHLYFYWYRQILGQKVEFLVSFYNNEISEKSEIFDDQFSVERPDGSNFTLKIRSTKLEDSAMYFCASGTGNQPQHFGDGTRLSIL.

Many counts were recorded for this clone. This chain links TRBV13 with TRBJ1-2, with 8 nucleotides matching TRBD1. CDR3 length equals 17 residues. V was clipped by 2 bases and J by 3 bases; unmatched bases: 11. Germline V lookup: CDR1 PRHDT, CDR2 FYEKMQ (reference sequence). For the CDR3, the DNA is TGTGCCAGCAGCTTAAGTTTTCGGGGACAGGCGGACTATGGCTACACCTTC. Protein: CASSLSFRGQADYGYTF.

This clone was seen repeatedly, ten times or more. The chain joins TRBV13 to TRBJ1-2; 8 nucleotides align to TRBD1. CDR3 length equals 15 residues. Germline V gene lookup returns CDR1 PRHDT and CDR2 FYEKMQ (reference sequence). Trimming cost V 0 bases and J 2 bases; bases outside gene matches: 2. The CDR3 reads CASSLGAGGNYGYTF. In nucleotides, the CDR3 is TGTGCCAGCAGCTTAGGGGCAGGGGGCAACTATGGCTACACCTTC.

In its sample, this clone was seen many times. The V call is TRBV30, the J call TRBJ1-1; 9 bases match TRBD1. Trimming cost V 1 base and J 5 bases; bases outside gene matches: 20. The V gene's germline CDR1 is GTSNPN and CDR2 SVGIG (reference sequence). This CDR3 region has 19 residues. The CDR3 DNA is TGTGCCTGGAGTGCCCTTACACAGGGGGCGTTTTTACCAGGGACTGAAGCTTTCTTT. Its protein is CAWSALTQGAFLPGTEAFF.

This clone was recorded many times. The V and J genes are TRBV7-9 and TRBJ2-7, with 8 bases lining up with TRBD1. Germline-derived CDR1 and CDR2 are SEHNR and FQNEAQ (reference sequence). The CDR3 totals 12 residues. V lost 1 base and J lost 9; bases outside the gene matches: 2. CDR3 residues: CASSLEGTGQYF. The CDR3 DNA follows: TGTGCCAGCAGCTTAGAAGGGACAGGGCAGTACTTC.

The sample holds many counts of this clone. CDR3 residues: CASSGETPNYGYTF. The CDR3 DNA is TGTGCCAGCAGCGGCGAGACACCAAACTATGGCTACACCTTC. V gene TRBV9 combines with J gene TRBJ1-2; D is uncertain. V lost 3 bases, J lost 2 bases, and 11 bases lay in between. CDR3 length equals 14 residues. Germline loops: CDR1 SGDLS, CDR2 YYNGEE.

This clone came up many times. CDR3 coding DNA: TGTGCCAGCAGCCGAAACAGGGGCCGGGGCGGCGGGGAGCTGTTTTTT. Protein sequence: CASSRNRGRGGGELFF. This sequence joins TRBV9 and TRBJ2-2, with 7 bases aligning to TRBD1. Trimming removed 4 bases from V and 7 bases from J; junction bases left unmatched: 13. The CDR3 extends over 16 amino acids. CDR1 and CDR2 (germline): SGDLS, YYNGEE.

This clone was picked up many times. This chain uses TRBV5-6 with TRBJ1-5, with D perhaps matching TRBD1 (6 bases). Looked up from germline, CDR1 is SGHDT and CDR2 is YYEEEE. CDR3 size: 16 residues. Trimming pared 1 base from V and 5 bases from J, leaving 16 bases between. CDR3 DNA sequence: TGTGCCAGCAGCTTGAGTAGGGGGGGGATGGATCAGCCCCAGCATTTT. As protein: CASSLSRGGMDQPQHF.

This clone was observed at least ten times. This chain connects TRBV28 to TRBJ1-3; possible D gene TRBD1, 6 bases. The CDR3 totals 12 residues. Trimming removed 8 bases at V and 6 bases at J, with 11 bases between. Per the germline V gene, CDR1 is MDHEN and CDR2 is SYDVKM. The CDR3 sequence: CASRSGVNTIYF. CDR3 nucleotide sequence: TGTGCCAGCCGTTCAGGGGTAAACACCATATATTTT.

Many counts were recorded for this clone. J is TRBJ1-4 and V is TRBV5-1, with D possibly being TRBD1 (6 bases). Trimming pared 0 bases from V and 2 bases from J, leaving 14 bases between. CDR1 and CDR2 from the germline V gene are SGHRS and YFSETQ. The CDR3 totals 17 residues. The CDR3 protein is CASSLGLGANTNEKLFF. The CDR3 DNA reads as TGCGCCAGCAGCTTGGGTCTGGGGGCGAATACTAATGAAAAACTGTTTTTT.

This clone was detected many times. The V and J genes are TRBV10-3 and TRBJ1-1, with D possibly matching TRBD1 (6 bases). V was cut by 10 bases and J by 3 bases, with 12 bases left in between. The CDR3 runs to 12 residues. Germline V gives CDR1 ENHRY, CDR2 SYGVKD. CDR3 bases: TGTGCCACCTTTACAGGGTACACTGAAGCTTTCTTT. This translates into CATFTGYTEAFF.

The gene calls are TRBV7-3 and TRBJ2-2; D is uncertain. CDR1 is SGHTA and CDR2 is FQGTGA in the germline V gene. Trimming took off 4 bases at V and 3 bases at J, with 6 bases between the two ends. This CDR3 has 13 amino acids. CDR3 region: CASSSEYTGELFF. The CDR3 nucleotides read TGTGCCAGCAGCTCGGAGTACACCGGGGAGCTGTTTTTT.

This clone was detected ten times or more. The chain employs TRBV10-1 and TRBJ2-7, with a possible D match to TRBD2 (5 bases). The V gene's germline CDR1 is WNHNN and CDR2 SYGVQD (reference sequence). CDR3 size: 10 residues. The V end was cut by 8 bases, the J end by 4 bases, with 6 bases between. Written as DNA, the CDR3 is TGCGCCAGCGGGAGTTACGAGCAGTACTTC. This translates into CASGSYEQYF.

This clone was observed many times. J is TRBJ1-6 and V is TRBV18; D is possibly TRBD1 (5 bases). The CDR3 is 13 residues long. Germline-derived CDR1 and CDR2 are KGHSH and LQKENI. V gave up 4 bases and J gave up 7 bases, with 8 bases separating them. In DNA form, the CDR3 reads TGTGCCAGCTCACAACAGGAAAATTCACCCCTCCACTTT. Translation: CASSQQENSPLHF.

This clone was detected ten times or more. The gene calls are TRBV28 and TRBJ1-1, with D tentatively TRBD1 (6 bases). This CDR3 region has 12 residues. V shed 2 bases and J shed 10 bases, with 11 bases lying between them. Per germline, CDR1 MDHEN and CDR2 SYDVKM. This chain's CDR3 is CASSLQGGGAFF. Here the CDR3 DNA reads TGTGCCAGCAGTTTACAAGGGGGGGGAGCTTTCTTT.

The table lists this clone with a few counts. The chain employs TRBV4-2 and TRBJ2-3, with TRBD2 matching over 10 bases. The V gene end was trimmed by 0 bases and the J gene end by 0 bases; junction bases not matched to a gene: 9. Germline lookup yields CDR1 LGHNA and CDR2 YNFKEQ. This CDR3 has 19 amino acids. The DNA of the CDR3 is TGTGCCAGCAGCCAAGAACGTAGCGGGGGGACCCTTAGCACAGATACGCAGTATTTT. It translates to CASSQERSGGTLSTDTQYF.

This clone was seen many times. The chain has TRBV29-1 and TRBJ1-2, with D hard to call. The CDR3 consists of 16 residues. V lost 0 bases and J 2 bases, leaving 16 bases between the germline ends. Germline values: CDR1 SQVTM, CDR2 ANQGSEA. This CDR3 reads CSVEDRGQNLNYGYTF. The CDR3, as DNA: TGCAGCGTTGAAGATCGAGGGCAGAATTTAAACTATGGCTACACCTTC.

This clone was counted many times. The V call is TRBV27, the J call TRBJ2-4, with 7 bases fitting TRBD2. This CDR3 contains 16 residues. Trimming removed 1 base from V and 0 bases from J; junction bases left unmatched: 3. Germline loops: CDR1 MNHEY, CDR2 SMNVEV (reference sequence). CDR3 protein: CASSLWGGIAKNIQYF. The CDR3 DNA sequence: TGTGCCAGCAGTTTATGGGGGGGAATAGCCAAAAACATTCAGTACTTC.

This clone was recorded at least ten times. J is TRBJ1-3 and V is TRBV7-9; no firm D call. Between the trimmed V and J ends, which lost 4 bases and 2 bases, there was a span of 12 bases. CDR1 and CDR2 from the germline V gene are SEHNR and FQNEAQ (reference sequence). There are 15 residues in the CDR3. Written as DNA, the CDR3 is TGTGCCAGCAGCTATGGAACAGCCACTGGAAACACCATATATTTT. Translation gives CASSYGTATGNTIYF.